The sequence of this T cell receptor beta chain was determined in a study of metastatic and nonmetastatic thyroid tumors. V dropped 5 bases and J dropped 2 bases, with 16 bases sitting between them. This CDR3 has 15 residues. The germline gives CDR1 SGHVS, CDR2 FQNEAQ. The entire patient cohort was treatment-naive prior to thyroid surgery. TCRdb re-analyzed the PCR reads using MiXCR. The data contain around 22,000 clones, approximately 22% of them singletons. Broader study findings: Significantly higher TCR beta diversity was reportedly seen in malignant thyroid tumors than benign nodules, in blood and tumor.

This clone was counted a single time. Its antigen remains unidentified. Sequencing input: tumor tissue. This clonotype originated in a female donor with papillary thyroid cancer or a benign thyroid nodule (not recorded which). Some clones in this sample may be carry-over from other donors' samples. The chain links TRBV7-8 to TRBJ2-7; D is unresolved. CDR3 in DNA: TGTGCCAGCAGCCGCAGTTTTGGGAAAGCCTACGAGCAGTACTTC. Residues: CASSRSFGKAYEQYF.